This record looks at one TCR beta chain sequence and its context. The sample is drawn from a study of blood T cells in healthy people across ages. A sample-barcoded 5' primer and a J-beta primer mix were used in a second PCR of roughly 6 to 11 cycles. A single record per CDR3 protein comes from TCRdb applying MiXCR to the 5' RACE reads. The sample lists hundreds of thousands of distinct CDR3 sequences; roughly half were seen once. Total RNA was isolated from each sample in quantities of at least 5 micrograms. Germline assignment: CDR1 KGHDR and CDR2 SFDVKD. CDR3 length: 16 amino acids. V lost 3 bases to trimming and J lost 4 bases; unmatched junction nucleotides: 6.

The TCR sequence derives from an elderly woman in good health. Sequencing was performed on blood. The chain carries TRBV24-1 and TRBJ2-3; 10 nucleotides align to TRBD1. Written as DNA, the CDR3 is TGTGCCACCAGTGATGTCCGGGACAGGGGAGCAGATACGCAGTATTTT. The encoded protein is CATSDVRDRGADTQYF.